This T cell receptor (beta chain) is drawn from a study of regulatory T cells in long-lasting Graves disease. A remark on this clonotype: A read error likely explains this, since a far larger clone differs by one base.

Through Arm-PCR of CDR3 regions and iRepertoire HTBI primers, TCR beta libraries were built. Each CDR3 protein is one row after TCRdb ran MiXCR on the multiplex PCR reads. The sample lists under 800,000 distinct CDR3 sequences; 15% to 20% were seen once. Germline CDR1 and CDR2: SQVTM and ANQGSEA. The ends were cut back, 4 bases at V and 7 bases at J, with 20 bases in the middle. The CDR3 covers 14 residues. Time point denoted: newly diagnosed GD, antithyroid drugs for less than 3 months. Making the TCR library involved RNA that had been extracted from PBMCs. This same sample was also taken into another study, of T cells in Graves' hyperthyroidism and ophthalmopathy. That paper adds: Carried out on the TCR CDR3, a first-round RT-PCR used the HTBI primer set.

The material was peripheral blood mononuclear cells (PBMCs), obtained at new diagnosis, from a patient treated with antithyroid drugs. This TCR came from a woman in her 30s with Graves disease. V gene TRBV29-1 combines with J gene TRBJ2-7; D remains ambiguous. The CDR3 DNA reads as TGCAGCGTTGTGGTCCTCAGCTCCTACAATGAGCAGTACTTC. Protein sequence: CSVVVLSSYNEQYF.